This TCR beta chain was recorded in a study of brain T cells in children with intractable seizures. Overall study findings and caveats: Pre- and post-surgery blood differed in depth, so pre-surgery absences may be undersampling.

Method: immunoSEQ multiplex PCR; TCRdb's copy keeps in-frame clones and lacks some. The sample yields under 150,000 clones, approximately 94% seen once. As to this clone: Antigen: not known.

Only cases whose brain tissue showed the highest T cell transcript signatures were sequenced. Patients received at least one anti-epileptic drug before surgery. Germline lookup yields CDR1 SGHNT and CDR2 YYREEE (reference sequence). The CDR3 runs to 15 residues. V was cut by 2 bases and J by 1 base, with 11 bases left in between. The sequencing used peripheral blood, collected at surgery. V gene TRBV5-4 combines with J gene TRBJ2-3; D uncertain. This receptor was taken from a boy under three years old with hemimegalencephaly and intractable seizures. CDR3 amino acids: CASSFPHLGTDTQYF. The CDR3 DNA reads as TGTGCCAGCAGCTTCCCGCATCTGGGCACAGATACGCAGTATTTT.